This T cell receptor (beta chain) was identified during a study of monozygotic twins with inflammatory bowel disease. The germline CDR1 and CDR2 sequences are LGHDT and YNNKEL (reference sequence). The length of the CDR3 is 14 residues. The study, taken as a whole, reports: IBD patients had lower TCRbeta diversity (inverse Simpson) than healthy co-twins. The authors note that differing immunosuppressive treatments may have added variability to patient repertoires. Especially with disease activity, IBD patients had fewer clonotypes in common with others than healthy twins did.

With respect to this clonotype: The target antigen is unknown.

TCRdb re-called the 5' RACE reads and shows each CDR3 protein once, DNA omitted. The record lists a few hundred thousand distinct CDR3 sequences, of which the ten most abundant hold around 1.5%. The sequenced sample consisted of blood. This chain links TRBV3-1 with TRBJ1-2. The TCR sequence derives from a human donor with ulcerative colitis or Crohn's disease, or a healthy co-twin of an affected twin (not recorded which). The CDR3 loop is CASSQANIGGGYTF.